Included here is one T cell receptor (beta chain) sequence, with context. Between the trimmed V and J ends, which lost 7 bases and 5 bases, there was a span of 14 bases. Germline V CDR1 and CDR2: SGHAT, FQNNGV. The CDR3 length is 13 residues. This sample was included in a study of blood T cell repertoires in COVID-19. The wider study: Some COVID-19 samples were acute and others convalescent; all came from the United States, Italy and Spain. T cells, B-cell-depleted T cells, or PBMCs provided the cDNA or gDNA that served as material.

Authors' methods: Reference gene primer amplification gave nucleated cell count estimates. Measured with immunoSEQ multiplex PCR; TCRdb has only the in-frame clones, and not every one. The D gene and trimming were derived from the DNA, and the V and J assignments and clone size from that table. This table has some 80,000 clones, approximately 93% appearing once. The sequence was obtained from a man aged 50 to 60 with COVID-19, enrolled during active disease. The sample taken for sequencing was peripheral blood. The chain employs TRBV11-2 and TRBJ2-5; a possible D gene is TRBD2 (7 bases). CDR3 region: CASTREGGETQYF. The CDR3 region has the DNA TGTGCCAGCACTCGAGAGGGGGGGGAGACCCAGTACTTC.